The entry below describes one T cell receptor (beta chain). This entry belongs to a study of metastatic and nonmetastatic thyroid tumors. Every patient underwent thyroid surgery untreated. Germline loops: CDR1 SGHTA, CDR2 FQGNSA. The CDR3 has 13 residues. Trimming pared 1 base from V and 3 bases from J, leaving 7 bases between. Per the authors' pipeline: It was from CDR3 differences across clinicopathological groups that a distant-metastasis classifier for papillary thyroid cancer was built. TCRdb re-called clones from the PCR reads using MiXCR. The V and J calls were not made by the authors but by TCRdb's processing. The profile shows tens of thousands of clones, around 9.9% of them singletons.

The specimen was blood. The receptor's source is a female donor with papillary thyroid cancer or a benign thyroid nodule (not recorded which). Some clones in this sample may be carry-over from other donors' samples. The V and J genes are TRBV7-2 and TRBJ2-7, with D unresolved. The DNA for the CDR3 is TGTGCCAGCAGCTTAGTAGAGAACTACGAGCAGTACTTC. Its translation is CASSLVENYEQYF.